Listed below are T cell receptor beta chains from one sample, sequenced in a study of CD8 T cells in Susac syndrome. TCRdb redid the calling of the immunoSEQ multiplex PCR reads with MiXCR, one entry per CDR3 protein. The sample lists around 130,000 distinct CDR3 sequences, roughly 92% seen once, with roughly 0.098% in the top ten. Input material: CD4+ T cells from PBMCs. The receptors come from a human donor in good health. Both conserved end residues are trimmed from each CDR3. Each record gives: V gene, D gene, J gene, CDR3 protein. A D gene is named only where the DNA matches it firmly.

TRBV6-8	-	TRBJ1-5	ASSYCSNVGQPQH
TRBV5-1	-	TRBJ2-6	ASSPNVPGANVLT
TRBV7-2	-	TRBJ2-3	ASSLGEVDTQY
TRBV6-5	TRBD1	TRBJ2-7	ASSYSTGGSYEQY
TRBV30	-	TRBJ1-6	AWARREGANSPLH
TRBV9	-	TRBJ2-3	ASSGRLLAQSTDTQY
TRBV6-5	TRBD1	TRBJ1-5	ASSSTRTGGNQPQH
TRBV4-3	-	TRBJ2-1	ASSQDKSFEQF
TRBV3-1	-	TRBJ2-7	ASSQNGLDPYEQY
TRBV27	TRBD1	TRBJ2-7	ASTRQGGDEQY
TRBV29-1	-	TRBJ1-2	SVSGTTDYGYT
TRBV4-3	TRBD2	TRBJ2-7	ASSQVSWGTSGSYEQY
TRBV6-6	-	TRBJ2-2	ASRAGGTGELF
TRBV7-6	-	TRBJ2-4	ASSPLELAKNIQY
TRBV30	-	TRBJ1-2	AWSPGGDYGYT
TRBV14	TRBD1	TRBJ2-7	ASSRGQGVRYEQY
TRBV3-1	-	TRBJ2-7	ASSQEADEQY
TRBV25-1	-	TRBJ1-2	ASSELSGEGYT
TRBV7-9	TRBD2	TRBJ2-7	ASSFKASGIITYEQY
TRBV3-1	TRBD2	TRBJ2-7	ASSPLPGTSGRN
TRBV5-1	TRBD2	TRBJ2-3	ASSLLALAGDRDTQY
TRBV18	-	TRBJ2-5	ASSSRTVQETQY
TRBV2	TRBD1	TRBJ1-2	ASSQQGEGYGYT
TRBV19	-	TRBJ2-2	ASKQETNTGELF
TRBV5-6	-	TRBJ2-2	ASSLEGGQTGELF
TRBV5-6	-	TRBJ2-1	ASSLPDYLYNEQF
TRBV27	-	TRBJ2-3	ASIALFGSTDTQY
TRBV19	-	TRBJ2-5	ASSGRAGTQY
TRBV30	-	TRBJ1-5	AWGPRGYSSNQPQH
TRBV20-1	-	TRBJ2-2	SATGRKGELF
TRBV7-3	TRBD2	TRBJ2-5	ASSLTSGVGETQY
TRBV6-6	-	TRBJ1-1	ASSYSIRGGDTEAF
TRBV18	-	TRBJ2-3	ASSPPSVPTQY
TRBV19	-	TRBJ2-3	ASRALGPDTQY
TRBV19	TRBD1	TRBJ1-2	ASRVDRESYGYT
TRBV27	TRBD1	TRBJ1-5	ASSHFSGTGVNQPQH
TRBV7-9	TRBD2	TRBJ2-5	ASSLIAGAGETQY
TRBV3-1	-	TRBJ1-2	ASSPRRVQNGYT
TRBV18	-	TRBJ1-3	ASSPQSGNTIY
TRBV21-1	-	TRBJ2-5	ASSKAKRGQY
TRBV4-2	TRBD2	TRBJ2-1	ASSQAGLAGGFGEQF
TRBV7-9	-	TRBJ2-1	ASSFSQMYANEQF
TRBV20-1	TRBD1	TRBJ1-2	SARTGGRSGYT
TRBV6-5	TRBD1	TRBJ2-2	ASRLQGSSTGELF
TRBV10-3	-	TRBJ2-5	AISESSRTVTQY
TRBV19	-	TRBJ1-1	ASSVDMNTEAF
TRBV6-5	TRBD2	TRBJ2-5	ASSSYGALAGPRETQY
TRBV7-9	-	TRBJ2-5	ASSAIGTATEETQY